Given below is one T cell receptor (beta chain) in context. The data were obtained in a study of shared clonotypes between healthy human individuals. The input for sorted-subset replicate PCRs was around 0.2 ug DNA, about 30,000 T cell genomes. This table comes from immunoSEQ multiplex PCR, and its TCRdb copy is limited to in-frame clones, with some not included. The sample includes around 350,000 clones, around 67% seen only once; the top ten take about 10%. The CDR3 totals 15 residues. Germline V gene data show CDR1 as MDHEN and CDR2 as SYDVKM. V lost 5 bases, J lost 11 bases, and 12 bases stayed unmatched.

The sequenced sample consisted of memory CD4+ T cells sorted from blood. Subset denoted: CD45RA-negative fraction. V is TRBV28 and J is TRBJ2-6; the match to TRBD1 covers 7 bases. The receptor was derived from a man aged 30 to 39 in good health. CDR3 in DNA: TGTGCCAGCAGTCCACCCGGACAGGTGGTGGACGTCCTGACTTTC. This translates into CASSPPGQVVDVLTF.